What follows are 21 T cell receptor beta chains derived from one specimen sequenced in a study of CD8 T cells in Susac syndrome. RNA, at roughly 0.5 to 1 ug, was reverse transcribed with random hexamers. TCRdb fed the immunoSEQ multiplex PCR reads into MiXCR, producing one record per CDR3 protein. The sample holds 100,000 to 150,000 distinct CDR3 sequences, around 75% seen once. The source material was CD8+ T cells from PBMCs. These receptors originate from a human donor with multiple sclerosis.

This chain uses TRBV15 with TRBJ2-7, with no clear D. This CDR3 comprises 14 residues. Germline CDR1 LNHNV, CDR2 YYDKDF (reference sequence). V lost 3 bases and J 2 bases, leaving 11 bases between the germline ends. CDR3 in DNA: TGTGCCACCAGCAGGGGCGACGGAACCTACGAGCAGTACTTC. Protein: CATSRGDGTYEQYF.

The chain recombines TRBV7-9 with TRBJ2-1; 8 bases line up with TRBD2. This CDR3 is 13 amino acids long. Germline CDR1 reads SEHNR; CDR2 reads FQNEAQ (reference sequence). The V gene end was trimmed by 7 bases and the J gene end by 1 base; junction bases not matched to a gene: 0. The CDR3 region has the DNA TGTGCCAGCAAGCGGGAGTCCTACAATGAGCAGTTCTTC. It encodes CASKRESYNEQFF. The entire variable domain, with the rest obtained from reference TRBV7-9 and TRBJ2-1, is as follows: DTGVSQNPRHKITKRGQNVTFRCDPISEHNRLYWYRQTLGQGPEFLTYFQNEAQLEKSRLLSDRFSAERPKGSFSTLEIQRTEQGDSAMYLCASKRESYNEQFFGPGTRLTVL.

DNA for the CDR3: TGTGCCAGCAGTGGCAGGGTCGGTATCGGGGAGCTGTTTTTT. It encodes CASSGRVGIGELFF. The chain recombines TRBV2 with TRBJ2-2; a possible D gene is TRBD1 (5 bases). The V and J ends lost 4 bases and 7 bases respectively, with 13 bases between them. The CDR3 loop spans 14 amino acids. Germline V lookup: CDR1 SNHLY, CDR2 FYNNEI.

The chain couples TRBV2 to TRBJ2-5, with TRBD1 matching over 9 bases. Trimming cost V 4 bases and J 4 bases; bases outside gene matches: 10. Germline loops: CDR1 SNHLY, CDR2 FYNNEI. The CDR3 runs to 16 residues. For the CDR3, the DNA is TGTGCCAGCAGTGTGGTAGTGGGACAGGGTGGAGAGACCCAGTACTTC. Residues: CASSVVVGQGGETQYF.

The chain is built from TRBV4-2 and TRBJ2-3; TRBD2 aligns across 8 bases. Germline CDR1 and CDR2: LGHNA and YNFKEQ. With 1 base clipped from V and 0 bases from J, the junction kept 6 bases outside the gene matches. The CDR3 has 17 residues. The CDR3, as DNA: TGTGCCAGCAGCCAAGGGTTGGCGGGGGGCAGCACAGATACGCAGTATTTT. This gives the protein CASSQGLAGGSTDTQYF.

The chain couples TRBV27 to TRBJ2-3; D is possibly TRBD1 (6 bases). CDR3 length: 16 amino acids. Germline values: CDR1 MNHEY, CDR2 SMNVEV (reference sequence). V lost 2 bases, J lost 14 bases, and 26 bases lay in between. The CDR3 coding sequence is TGTGCCAGCAGTTTAGTCTTTGAGGCAGGACAGCTGAGATCGTATTTT. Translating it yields CASSLVFEAGQLRSYF.

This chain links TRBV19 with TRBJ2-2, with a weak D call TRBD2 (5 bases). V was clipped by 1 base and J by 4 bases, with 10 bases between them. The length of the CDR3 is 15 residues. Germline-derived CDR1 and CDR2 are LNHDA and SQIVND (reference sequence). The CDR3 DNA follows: TGTGCCAGTAGTATAGCGGGGTTTGCCACCGGGGAGCTGTTTTTT. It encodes CASSIAGFATGELFF.

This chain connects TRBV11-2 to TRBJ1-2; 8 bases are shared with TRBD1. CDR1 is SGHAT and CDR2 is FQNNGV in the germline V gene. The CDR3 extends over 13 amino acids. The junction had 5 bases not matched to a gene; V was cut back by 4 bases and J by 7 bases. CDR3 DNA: TGTGCCAGCAGCTCCAGGGGGCGAAGTGGCTACACCTTC. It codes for CASSSRGRSGYTF. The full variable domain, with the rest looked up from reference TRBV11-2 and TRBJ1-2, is EAGVAQSPRYKIIEKRQSVAFWCNPISGHATLYWYQQILGQGPKLLIQFQNNGVVDDSQLPKDRFSAERLKGVDSTLKIQPAKLEDSAVYLCASSSRGRSGYTFGSGTRLTVV.

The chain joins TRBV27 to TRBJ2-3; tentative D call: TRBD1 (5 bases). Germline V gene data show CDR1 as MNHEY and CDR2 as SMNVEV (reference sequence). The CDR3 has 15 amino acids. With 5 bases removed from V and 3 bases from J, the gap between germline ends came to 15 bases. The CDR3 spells CASSPWTSVTDTQYF. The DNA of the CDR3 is TGTGCCAGCAGTCCCTGGACATCAGTGACAGATACGCAGTATTTT.

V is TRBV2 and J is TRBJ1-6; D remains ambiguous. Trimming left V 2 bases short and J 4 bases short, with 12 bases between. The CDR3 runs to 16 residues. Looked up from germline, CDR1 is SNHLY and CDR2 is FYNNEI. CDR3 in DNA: TGTGCCAGCAGTGAATATGCAGGAGAGTATAATTCACCCCTCCACTTT. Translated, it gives CASSEYAGEYNSPLHF.

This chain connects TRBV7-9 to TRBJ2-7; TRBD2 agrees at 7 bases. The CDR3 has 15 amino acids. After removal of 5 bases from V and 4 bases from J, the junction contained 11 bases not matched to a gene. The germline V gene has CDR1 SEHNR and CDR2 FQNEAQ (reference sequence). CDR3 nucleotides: TGTGCCAGCAGCAACAGCGGGATGAACCCTTACGAGCAGTACGTC. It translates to CASSNSGMNPYEQYV.

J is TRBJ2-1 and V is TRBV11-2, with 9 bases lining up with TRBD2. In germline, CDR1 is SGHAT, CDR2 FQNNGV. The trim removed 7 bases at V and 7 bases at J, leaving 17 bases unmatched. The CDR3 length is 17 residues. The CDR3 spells CASMLTYASGEGNEQFF. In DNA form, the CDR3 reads TGTGCCAGCATGCTTACTTACGCTAGCGGGGAGGGAAATGAGCAGTTCTTC. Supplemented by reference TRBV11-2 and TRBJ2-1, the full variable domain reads EAGVAQSPRYKIIEKRQSVAFWCNPISGHATLYWYQQILGQGPKLLIQFQNNGVVDDSQLPKDRFSAERLKGVDSTLKIQPAKLEDSAVYLCASMLTYASGEGNEQFFGPGTRLTVL.

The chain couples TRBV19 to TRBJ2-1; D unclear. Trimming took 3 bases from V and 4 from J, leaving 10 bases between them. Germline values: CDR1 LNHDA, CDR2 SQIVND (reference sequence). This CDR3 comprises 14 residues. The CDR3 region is CASSIQLYYNEQFF. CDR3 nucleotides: TGTGCCAGTAGTATCCAGTTGTATTACAATGAGCAGTTCTTC. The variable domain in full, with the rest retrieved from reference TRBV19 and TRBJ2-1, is DGGITQSPKYLFRKEGQNVTLSCEQNLNHDAMYWYRQDPGQGLRLIYYSQIVNDFQKGDIAEGYSVSREKKESFPLTVTSAQKNPTAFYLCASSIQLYYNEQFFGPGTRLTVL.

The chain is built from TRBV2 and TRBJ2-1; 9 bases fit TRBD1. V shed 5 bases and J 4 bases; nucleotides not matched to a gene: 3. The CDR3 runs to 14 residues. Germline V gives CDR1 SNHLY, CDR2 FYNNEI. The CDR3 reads CASSWDRAYNEQFF. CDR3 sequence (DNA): TGTGCCAGCAGTTGGGACAGGGCGTACAATGAGCAGTTCTTC.

CDR3: CASSLAGGEYEQYF. CDR3 in DNA: TGTGCCAGCAGCTTAGCAGGGGGTGAATACGAGCAGTACTTC. The chain links TRBV7-2 to TRBJ2-7; tentative D call: TRBD1 (6 bases). The CDR3 runs 14 residues. CDR1 is SGHTA, CDR2 FQGNSA, per germline. V lost 0 bases to trimming and J lost 4 bases, with 10 bases between them.

CDR3 region: CASRSVAKETQYF. The CDR3 DNA reads as TGTGCCAGCAGATCTGTAGCGAAAGAGACCCAGTACTTC. The V call is TRBV12-3 or TRBV12-4, the J call TRBJ2-5; TRBD2 is a possible D gene (5 bases). The CDR3 has 13 residues. Trimming shortened V by 6 bases and J by 3 bases, and 11 bases separated the two germline ends.

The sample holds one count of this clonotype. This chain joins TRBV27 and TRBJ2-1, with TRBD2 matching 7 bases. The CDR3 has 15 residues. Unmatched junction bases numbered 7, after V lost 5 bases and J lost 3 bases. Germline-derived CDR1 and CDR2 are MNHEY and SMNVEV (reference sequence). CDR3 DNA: TGTGCCAGCAGTGTTTCGGTAGCGGGCTACAATGAGCAGTTCTTC. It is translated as CASSVSVAGYNEQFF.

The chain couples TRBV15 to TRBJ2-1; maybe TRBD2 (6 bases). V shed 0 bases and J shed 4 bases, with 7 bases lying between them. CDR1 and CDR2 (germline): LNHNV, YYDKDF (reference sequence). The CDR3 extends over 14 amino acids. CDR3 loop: CATSRDGGYNEQFF. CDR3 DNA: TGTGCCACCAGCAGAGATGGGGGGTACAATGAGCAGTTCTTC. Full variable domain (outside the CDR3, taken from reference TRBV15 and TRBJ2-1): DAMVIQNPRYQVTQFGKPVTLSCSQTLNHNVMYWYQQKSSQAPKLLFHYYDKDFNNEADTPDNFQSRRPNTSFCFLDIRSPGLGDTAMYLCATSRDGGYNEQFFGPGTRLTVL.

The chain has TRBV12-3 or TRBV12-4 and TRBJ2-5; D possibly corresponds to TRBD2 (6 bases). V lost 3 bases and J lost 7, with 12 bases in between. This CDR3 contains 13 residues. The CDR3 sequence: CASSLEGVVTQYF. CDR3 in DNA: TGTGCCAGCAGTTTGGAGGGAGTGGTGACCCAGTACTTC.

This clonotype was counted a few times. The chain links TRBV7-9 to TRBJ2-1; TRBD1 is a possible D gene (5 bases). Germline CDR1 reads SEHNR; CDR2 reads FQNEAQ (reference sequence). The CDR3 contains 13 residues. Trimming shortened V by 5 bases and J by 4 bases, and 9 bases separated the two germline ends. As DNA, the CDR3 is TGTGCCAGCAGCCCTCGACAGTACAATGAGCAGTTCTTC. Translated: CASSPRQYNEQFF.

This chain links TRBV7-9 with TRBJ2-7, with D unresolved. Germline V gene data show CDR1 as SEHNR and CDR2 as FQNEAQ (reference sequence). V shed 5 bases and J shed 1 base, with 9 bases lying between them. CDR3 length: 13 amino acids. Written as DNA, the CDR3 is TGTGCCAGCAGCGATCTCGCGTCCTACGAGCAGTACTTC. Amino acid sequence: CASSDLASYEQYF.